Below, one T cell receptor beta chain is given with its context. This CDR3 is 15 amino acids long. Germline V gene sequence: CDR1 LNHDA, CDR2 SQIVND (reference sequence). Trimming pared 6 bases from V and 2 bases from J, leaving 16 bases between. The data were taken from a study of control samples from healthy donors and cancer patients. Here immunoSEQ multiplex PCR was the method, and the copy in TCRdb shows in-frame clones only, minus some. Of approximately 150,000 clones listed, approximately 94% are singletons. The specimen was blood. The chain carries TRBV19 and TRBJ1-2, with D hard to call. This sequence originates from a young woman in good health. The CDR3 DNA follows: TGTGCCAGTAGATCTCAAAAAGGCTCCAACTATGGCTACACCTTC. Translation: CASRSQKGSNYGYTF. The complete variable domain, with remaining parts taken from reference TRBV19 and TRBJ1-2, reads DGGITQSPKYLFRKEGQNVTLSCEQNLNHDAMYWYRQDPGQGLRLIYYSQIVNDFQKGDIAEGYSVSREKKESFPLTVTSAQKNPTAFYLCASRSQKGSNYGYTFGSGTRLTVV.